This TCR beta chain comes out of a study of blood T cells in healthy people across ages (dated by TCRdb to 2014 to 2015). Context from the whole study: In model experiments, template switching captured about one uniquely barcoded TCR beta cDNA molecule for every two T cells. The study measured age-related changes in TCR beta repertoire diversity using deep sequencing normalized with unique cDNA molecular identifiers. The donors were split into four age groups: young (average 16 years), middle-aged (39), aged (about 62) and long-lived (roughly 88). Donors of different ages were randomly distributed across sequencing lanes to avoid experimental bias. The study analyzed two additional independent replicas of 1 million unique cDNA reads from the same blood draw for two donors, one aged 18 to 30 and one aged 80 or older.

Library generation was performed with 5' RACE. Sequencing used an Illumina HiSeq 2500. A second PCR of roughly 6 to 11 cycles was run with a J-beta primer mix and a sample-barcoded 5' primer. A template-switch 5' adaptor carrying 12 random nucleotides introduced a unique molecular identifier onto each TCR beta cDNA molecule. Each sample yielded at least 2.5 million CDR3-containing paired-end reads. First-strand cDNA synthesis was performed from all RNA using the Mint cDNA synthesis kit, with priming by a TRBC-specific oligonucleotide. After uracil-DNA glycosylase treatment, a first 18-cycle PCR used universal primers M1SS and BC2_uni_R on all cDNA. The authors' analysis ran thus. Normalization of each sample was performed by random selection of 1 million high-quality reads, each carrying a distinct molecular identifier. Reads sharing molecular identifiers were discarded rather than binned into consensus sequences. CDR3 identification, clonotype clustering and error correction used MiTCR with a Q25 quality threshold and the strictest error-elimination algorithm. A nonparametric unseen species model using Euler transformation provided a lower-bound estimate of total TCR beta diversity. TCRdb reprocessing: public reads trimmed at Q25 with fastp, clones called with MiXCR, in-frame beta chains kept. Every entry covers one CDR3 protein and lists the most common genes and DNA from its rows. The V and J calls come from TCRdb's annotation, not from the publication. The sample includes about 1.5 million distinct CDR3 sequences, with approximately 43% observed a single time. Of the sample, around 4% falls within the top ten clones.

Donors were about 36 systemically healthy Caucasian individuals from Russia aged roughly 6 to 100 years. Each donor gave about 9.7 milliliters of peripheral blood, drawn into EDTA-treated Vacutainer tubes. Ficoll-Paque density-gradient centrifugation was used to isolate PBMCs, with at least 6.5 million per sample. Trizol reagent was used to extract total RNA from the PBMCs, yielding at least 6 micrograms per sample. The percentages of naive CD45RAhigh/CD27high T cells were determined by flow cytometry on a PBMC aliquot from every donor. On this clonotype: Its antigen is currently not known. It has no much larger one-base neighbor in the sample; base qualities were not kept.

V loses 0 bases of germline sequence and J loses 5 bases, and the interval between the two ends is 14 bases. From a lookup of the germline V gene, CDR1 and CDR2 are SGDLS and YYNGEE. Inclusive of the bounding cysteine and phenylalanine, the CDR3 is 15 residues long. The sequence is cut down to CDR3 DNA, 45 bases in frame from base 1. General study outcomes and caveats: Because the CMV infection status of the donors was unknown, age-related changes in expanded clonotypes may potentially have been confounded. The percentage of naive T cells measured by flow cytometry correlated strongly with observed TCR beta diversity. Because profiling used bulk unsorted PBMCs, naive and antigen-experienced compartments could not be compared conclusively. Total diversity estimates from one million sequenced T cells were considered lower bounds and underestimates. Observed TCR beta diversity per million T cells fell roughly linearly with age, and a significant reduction was already apparent by age roughly 40. Compared with the aged group, more naive CD4+ T cells, fewer expanded clones and increased TCR diversity were shown by the long-lived group, suggesting age selection.

The sequenced sample was blood. The receptor was derived from a woman between 18 and 30 years old in good health. This chain joins TRBV9 to TRBJ1-2, with TRBD1 as a weak D call on 5 bases. The DNA sequence is TGTGCCAGCAGCGTAGAAGCAGGGCCGGAGTATGGCTACACCTTC. Translated, it gives CASSVEAGPEYGYTF.